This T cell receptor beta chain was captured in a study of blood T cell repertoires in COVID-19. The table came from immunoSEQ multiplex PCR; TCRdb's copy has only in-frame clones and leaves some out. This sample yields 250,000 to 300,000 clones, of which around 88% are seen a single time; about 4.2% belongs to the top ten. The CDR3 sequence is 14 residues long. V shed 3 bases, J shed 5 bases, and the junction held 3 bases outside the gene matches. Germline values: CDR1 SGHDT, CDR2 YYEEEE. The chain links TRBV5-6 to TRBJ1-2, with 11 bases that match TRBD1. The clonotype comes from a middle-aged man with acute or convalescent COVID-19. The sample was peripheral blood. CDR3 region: CASSWDRGSYGYTF. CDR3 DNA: TGTGCCAGCAGCTGGGACAGGGGGAGTTATGGCTACACCTTC.